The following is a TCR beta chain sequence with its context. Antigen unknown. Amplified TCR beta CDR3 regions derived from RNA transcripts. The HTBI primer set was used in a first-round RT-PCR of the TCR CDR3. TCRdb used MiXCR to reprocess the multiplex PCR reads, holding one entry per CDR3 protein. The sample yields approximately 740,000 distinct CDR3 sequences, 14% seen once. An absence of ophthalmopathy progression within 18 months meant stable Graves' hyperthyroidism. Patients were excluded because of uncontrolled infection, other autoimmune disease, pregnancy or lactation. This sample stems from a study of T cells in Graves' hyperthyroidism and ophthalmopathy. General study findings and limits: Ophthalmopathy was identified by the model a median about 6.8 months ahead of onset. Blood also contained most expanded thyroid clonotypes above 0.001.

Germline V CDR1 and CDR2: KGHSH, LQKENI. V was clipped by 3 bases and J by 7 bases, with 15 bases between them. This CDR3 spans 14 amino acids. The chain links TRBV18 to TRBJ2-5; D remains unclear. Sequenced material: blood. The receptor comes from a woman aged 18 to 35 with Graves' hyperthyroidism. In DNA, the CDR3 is TGTGCCAGCTCACCGAACACTCCCTCGGGGACCCAGTACTTC. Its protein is CASSPNTPSGTQYF.